Shown below are 19 T cell receptor beta chains from a single sample sequenced in a study of T cells after yellow fever vaccination. TCRdb independently ran MiXCR on the 5' RACE reads; one entry per CDR3 protein. This table holds roughly 310,000 distinct CDR3 sequences, roughly 4% found once. Specimen: PBMCs, collected on the day of the yellow fever booster vaccination. The source of these receptors is a man aged 18 to 29 who received the YFV17D yellow fever vaccine.

The sample holds many counts of this clonotype. The genes are TRBV29-1 and TRBJ1-1; 7 bases are a match to TRBD1. Per the germline V gene, CDR1 is SQVTM and CDR2 is ANQGSEA. The V gene end was trimmed by 5 bases and the J gene end by 3 bases; junction bases not matched to a gene: 9. The CDR3 consists of 14 residues. CDR3 sequence reads: CSVLLRGLDTEAFF. DNA for the CDR3: TGCAGCGTTTTGTTAAGGGGGCTTGACACTGAAGCTTTCTTT.

The table lists this clonotype with many counts. The chain carries TRBV3-1 and TRBJ1-1, with D possibly matching TRBD1 (5 bases). The V gene's germline CDR1 is LGHDT and CDR2 YNNKEL (reference sequence). Trimming removed 0 bases at V and 5 bases at J, with 10 bases between. The CDR3 totals 14 residues. CDR3 sequence: CASSQETGRTEAFF. DNA for the CDR3: TGTGCCAGCAGCCAAGAGACGGGACGAACTGAAGCTTTCTTT.

There are a few counts of this clonotype. The chain joins TRBV6-5 to TRBJ1-4; D uncertain. V lost 5 bases, J lost 5 bases, and 15 bases lay in between. The V gene's germline CDR1 is MNHEY and CDR2 SVGAGI. This CDR3 spans 15 amino acids. The DNA for the CDR3 is TGTGCCAGCAGTCGACACCATCCTTCCAATGAAAAACTGTTTTTT. Translating gives CASSRHHPSNEKLFF.

This clonotype came up many times. The chain employs TRBV5-1 and TRBJ1-6, with D perhaps TRBD1 (5 bases). The germline V and J ends were trimmed by 0 bases and 9 bases, with 13 bases remaining between them. CDR1 is SGHRS and CDR2 is YFSETQ in the germline V gene. CDR3 size: 15 residues. CDR3 amino acids: CASSLDGTLGSPLHF. The CDR3 DNA is TGCGCCAGCAGCTTGGACGGGACGTTAGGTTCACCCCTCCACTTT.

The sample holds a few counts of this clonotype. The chain couples TRBV15 to TRBJ1-1; 8 bases are a match to TRBD1. J gave up 7 bases and V 3 bases, and 10 bases lay outside the gene matches. The CDR3 runs to 15 residues. Per the germline V gene, CDR1 is LNHNV and CDR2 is YYDKDF (reference sequence). CDR3 region: CATSRRGQEAYEAFF. In DNA form, the CDR3 reads TGTGCCACCAGCAGGAGGGGACAGGAAGCGTATGAAGCTTTCTTT.

CDR3 DNA sequence: TGCGCCAGCAGCCCGGGGTGGCGGAACACTGAAGCTTTCTTT. Translation: CASSPGWRNTEAFF. V and J are TRBV5-1 and TRBJ1-1; D remains ambiguous. The V end lost 4 bases, the J end lost 1 base, and 11 bases lay between the germline ends. CDR3 length equals 14 residues. Germline CDR1 is SGHRS and CDR2 is YFSETQ.

This clonotype was found many times. This chain links TRBV7-2 with TRBJ2-3, with TRBD2 identical over 8 bases. There are 16 residues in the CDR3. From germline, CDR1 is SGHTA and CDR2 FQGNSA. Unmatched junction bases numbered 17, after V lost 5 bases and J lost 10 bases. The CDR3 coding sequence is TGTGCCAGCAGCCACCAGGCGGGGGGCCTCCCGGATCCGCAGTATTTT. Protein sequence: CASSHQAGGLPDPQYF.

The V and J genes are TRBV4-3 and TRBJ2-7, with 8 bases identical to TRBD1. The germline V gene has CDR1 LGHNA and CDR2 YSLEER. The J segment lost 6 bases and the V segment lost 4 bases, leaving 5 bases of the junction unmatched. CDR3 size: 13 residues. CDR3 coding DNA: TGCGCCAGCAGCCCCCGGACAGGGCGCGAGCAGTACTTC. It encodes CASSPRTGREQYF.

The V and J genes are TRBV4-3 and TRBJ1-5, with no clear D. Germline lookup yields CDR1 LGHNA and CDR2 YSLEER. The CDR3 covers 14 residues. V lost 0 bases and J 7 bases, leaving 10 bases between the germline ends. The CDR3 region is CASSQEHINQPQHF. The CDR3 DNA reads as TGCGCCAGCAGCCAAGAACACATTAACCAGCCCCAGCATTTT.

This clonotype was counted ten times or more. The chain combines TRBV5-1 with TRBJ2-2, with TRBD2 identical over 7 bases. The CDR3 totals 14 residues. With 6 bases clipped from V and 6 bases from J, the junction kept 8 bases outside the gene matches. From germline, CDR1 is SGHRS and CDR2 YFSETQ. CDR3 in amino acids: CASKGDYQSGELFF. The CDR3 bases are TGCGCCAGCAAAGGGGACTACCAATCCGGGGAGCTGTTTTTT.

This clonotype was observed many times. The chain carries TRBV27 and TRBJ2-2; 10 nucleotides match TRBD1. With V trimmed by 5 bases and J by 5 bases, 5 bases remained unmatched. CDR1 and CDR2 from the germline V gene are MNHEY and SMNVEV (reference sequence). The CDR3 length is 15 residues. The CDR3 sequence is CASSLGQGDTGELFF. The DNA for the CDR3 is TGTGCCAGCAGTCTCGGACAGGGGGATACCGGGGAGCTGTTTTTT.

This clonotype was seen repeatedly, ten times or more. The CDR3 here is CASKNRGTEAFF. DNA of the CDR3: TGTGCCAGCAAAAACAGGGGCACTGAAGCTTTCTTT. V and J are TRBV7-2 and TRBJ1-1, with 7 nucleotides matching TRBD1. The V gene end was trimmed by 7 bases and the J gene end by 4 bases; junction bases not matched to a gene: 3. In germline, CDR1 is SGHTA, CDR2 FQGNSA. This CDR3 is built from 12 residues.

The chain joins TRBV11-2 to TRBJ2-7, with D possibly TRBD2 on 5 matching bases. The CDR3 consists of 16 residues. Germline values: CDR1 SGHAT, CDR2 FQNNGV. The germline V and J ends were trimmed by 3 bases and 2 bases, with 17 bases remaining between them. CDR3 region: CASSFLYVMGAYEQYF. CDR3 DNA sequence: TGTGCCAGCAGCTTCCTATACGTAATGGGAGCCTACGAGCAGTACTTC. The full variable domain, its missing parts supplied by reference TRBV11-2 and TRBJ2-7, is EAGVAQSPRYKIIEKRQSVAFWCNPISGHATLYWYQQILGQGPKLLIQFQNNGVVDDSQLPKDRFSAERLKGVDSTLKIQPAKLEDSAVYLCASSFLYVMGAYEQYFGPGTRLTVT.

In this sample, this clonotype turned up many times. The chain has TRBV7-2 and TRBJ1-1; D is perhaps TRBD1 (5 bases). CDR1 and CDR2 (germline): SGHTA, FQGNSA. Trimming pared 5 bases from V and 4 bases from J, leaving 14 bases between. This CDR3 has 14 amino acids. CDR3 loop: CASSPWGSPTEAFF. CDR3 in DNA: TGTGCCAGCAGCCCCTGGGGGAGCCCCACTGAAGCTTTCTTT.

This clonotype was picked up many times. The V and J genes are TRBV28 and TRBJ2-1, with a tentative D call TRBD2 (6 bases). The CDR3 has 13 amino acids. Trimming took 3 bases from V and 7 from J, leaving 10 bases between them. Germline V lookup: CDR1 MDHEN, CDR2 SYDVKM. The CDR3 DNA reads as TGTGCCAGCAGTTTGGTTGCGGGGAATGAGCAGTTCTTC. Protein product: CASSLVAGNEQFF.

There are many counts of this clonotype. The chain employs TRBV7-2 and TRBJ1-4, with D perhaps matching TRBD1 (5 bases). The V end lost 5 bases, the J end lost 4 bases, and 11 bases lay between the germline ends. The CDR3 is 14 amino acids. Germline V gene lookup returns CDR1 SGHTA and CDR2 FQGNSA. The CDR3 is CASSPSRVNEKLFF. In DNA form, the CDR3 reads TGTGCCAGCAGCCCCAGCAGGGTTAATGAAAAACTGTTTTTT.

The V call is TRBV12-3 or TRBV12-4, the J call TRBJ1-1; D perhaps matches TRBD1 (5 bases). CDR3 length: 14 amino acids. V was pared by 6 bases and J by 3 bases, with 14 bases between. The DNA for the CDR3 is TGTGCCAGCAGATATTGGGGGAGGGACACTGAAGCTTTCTTT. Encoded protein: CASRYWGRDTEAFF.

This clonotype has just a few counts. V is TRBV2 and J is TRBJ2-7; D gene ambiguous. The CDR3 length is 13 residues. Germline loops: CDR1 SNHLY, CDR2 FYNNEI. V was shortened by 4 bases and J by 6 bases, with 13 bases between the two germline ends. CDR3 protein: CASSGIRPREQYV. As DNA, the CDR3 is TGTGCCAGCAGTGGAATCCGGCCCCGCGAGCAGTACGTC.

This clonotype was seen many times. This chain connects TRBV6-2 or TRBV6-3 to TRBJ1-1; the match to TRBD1 covers 7 bases. The CDR3 is made up of 13 amino acids. V lost 4 bases, J lost 7 bases, and 6 bases stayed unmatched. The germline V gene encodes CDR1 MNHEY and CDR2 SVGEGT. Here the CDR3 DNA reads TGTGCCAGCAGTTCCCCCAGGGGGAGTGAAGCTTTCTTT. This codes for CASSSPRGSEAFF.